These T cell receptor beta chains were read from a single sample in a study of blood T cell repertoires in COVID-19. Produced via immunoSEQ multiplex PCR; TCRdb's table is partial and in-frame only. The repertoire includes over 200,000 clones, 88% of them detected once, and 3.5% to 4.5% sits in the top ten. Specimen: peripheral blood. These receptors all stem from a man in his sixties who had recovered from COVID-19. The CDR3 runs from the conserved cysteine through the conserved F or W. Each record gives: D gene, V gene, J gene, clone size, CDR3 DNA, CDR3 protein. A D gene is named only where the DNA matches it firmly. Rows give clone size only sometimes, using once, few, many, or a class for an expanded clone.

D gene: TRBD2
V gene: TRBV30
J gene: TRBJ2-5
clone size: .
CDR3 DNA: TGTGCCTGGAGTTACCGGGGGGGGGAGACCCAGTACTTC
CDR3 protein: CAWSYRGGETQYF

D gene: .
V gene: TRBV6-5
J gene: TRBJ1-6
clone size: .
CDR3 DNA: TGTGCCAGCAGCCCGGTGGTGTCACCCCTCCACTTT
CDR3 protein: CASSPVVSPLHF

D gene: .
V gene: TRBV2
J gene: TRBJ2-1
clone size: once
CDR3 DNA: TGTGCCAGCAGTGAACGAGGGGGGGCCTTTTACAATGAGCAGTTCTTC
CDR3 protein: CASSERGGAFYNEQFF

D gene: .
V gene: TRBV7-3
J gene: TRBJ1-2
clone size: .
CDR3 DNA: TGTGCCAGCAGCTTAGGGTCGGGAGGCTACACCTTC
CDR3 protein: CASSLGSGGYTF

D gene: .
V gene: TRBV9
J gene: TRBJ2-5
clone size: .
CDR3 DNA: TGTGCCAGCAGCGCCGCCGGGCCCCTGAGGGATGAGACCCAGTACTTC
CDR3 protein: CASSAAGPLRDETQYF

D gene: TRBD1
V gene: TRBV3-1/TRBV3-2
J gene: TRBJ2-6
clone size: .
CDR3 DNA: TGTGCCAGCAGCAAGCTCCCGGGACAGGGGGCCGGGGCCAACGTCCTGACTTTC
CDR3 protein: CASSKLPGQGAGANVLTF

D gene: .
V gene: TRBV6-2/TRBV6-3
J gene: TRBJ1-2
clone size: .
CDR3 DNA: TGTGCCAGCAGTGATTGGGACAAGCTTTATGGCTACACCTTC
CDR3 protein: CASSDWDKLYGYTF

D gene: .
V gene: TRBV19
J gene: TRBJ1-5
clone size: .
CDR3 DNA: TGTGCCAGTACCAAGAGGGTTCAGGCGAATAGCAATCAGCCCCAGCATTTT
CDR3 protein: CASTKRVQANSNQPQHF

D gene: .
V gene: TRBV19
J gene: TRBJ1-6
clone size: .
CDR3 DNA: TGTGCCAGTAGTATAAGATTGGGGGCGCTTAATAATTCACCCCTCCACTTT
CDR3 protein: CASSIRLGALNNSPLHF

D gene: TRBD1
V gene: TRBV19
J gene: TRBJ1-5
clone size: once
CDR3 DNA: TGTGCCAGTAGTTGGCAACCGGGACAGGGTCTTTTTCGCAATCAGCCCCAGCATTTT
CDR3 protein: CASSWQPGQGLFRNQPQHF

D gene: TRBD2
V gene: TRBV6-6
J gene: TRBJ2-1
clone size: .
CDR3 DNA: TGTGCCAGCAGTTACGGCGGGGGGGCCATATACAATGAGCAGTTCTTC
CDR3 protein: CASSYGGGAIYNEQFF

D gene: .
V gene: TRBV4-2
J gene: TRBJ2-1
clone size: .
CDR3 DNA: TGTGCCAGCAGCCAAGATTCGACTCCCATAAGCTCCTACAATGAGCAGTTCTTC
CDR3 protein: CASSQDSTPISSYNEQFF

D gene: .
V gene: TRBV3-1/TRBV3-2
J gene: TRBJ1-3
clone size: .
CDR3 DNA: TGTGCCAGCAGCCCCCGCGCAATTATCGGAAACACCATATATTTT
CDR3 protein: CASSPRAIIGNTIYF

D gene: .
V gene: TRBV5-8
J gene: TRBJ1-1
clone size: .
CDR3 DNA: TGTGCCAGCAGCTTACAGGGAACCACTGAAGCTTTCTTT
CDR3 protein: CASSLQGTTEAFF

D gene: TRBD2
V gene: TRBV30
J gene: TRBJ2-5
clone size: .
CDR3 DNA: TGTGCCTGGAGTGTAAGGTTGGCTAGCGGGGGCCGTGGAGAGACCCAGTACTTC
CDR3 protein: CAWSVRLASGGRGETQYF

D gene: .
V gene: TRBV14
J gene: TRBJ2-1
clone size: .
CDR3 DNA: TGTGCCAGCAGCCAAGATCTCGGGGCAGGGGTCGGCAATGAGCAGTTCTTC
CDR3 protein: CASSQDLGAGVGNEQFF

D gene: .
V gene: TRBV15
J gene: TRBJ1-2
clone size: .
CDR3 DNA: TGTGCCACCAGCAGAGACGGTAGCTATGGCTACACCTTC
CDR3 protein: CATSRDGSYGYTF

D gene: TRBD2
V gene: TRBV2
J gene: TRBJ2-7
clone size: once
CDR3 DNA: TGTGCCAGCAGCGGCGGGGGGGCCCCCTACGAGCAGTACTTC
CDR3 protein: CASSGGGAPYEQYF

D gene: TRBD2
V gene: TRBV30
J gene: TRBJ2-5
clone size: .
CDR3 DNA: TGTGCCTGGAGTCTGGTAGCGGGGGGTACGGAGACCCAGTACTTC
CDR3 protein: CAWSLVAGGTETQYF

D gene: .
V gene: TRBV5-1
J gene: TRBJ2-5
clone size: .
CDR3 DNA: TGCGCCAGCAGCTTGAACGGGGTGAGGGGGGAGACCCAGTACTTC
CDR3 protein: CASSLNGVRGETQYF

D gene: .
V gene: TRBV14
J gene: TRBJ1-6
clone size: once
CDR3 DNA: TGTGCCAGCAGCCCACCGGGACTGTATAATTCACCCCTCCACTTT
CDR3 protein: CASSPPGLYNSPLHF

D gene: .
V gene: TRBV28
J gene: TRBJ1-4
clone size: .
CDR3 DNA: TGTGCCAGCACCGTTCAGGGAGGGACCTATGAAAAACTGTTTTTT
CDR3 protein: CASTVQGGTYEKLFF

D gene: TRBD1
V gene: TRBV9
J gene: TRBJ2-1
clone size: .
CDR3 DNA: TGTGCCAGCAGCGCCGACAGGGTTTACAATGAGCAGTTCTTC
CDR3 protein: CASSADRVYNEQFF

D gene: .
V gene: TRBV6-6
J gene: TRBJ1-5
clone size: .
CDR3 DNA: TGTGCCAGCAGTTACTCAACAGGGAACCGCAATCAGCCCCAGCATTTT
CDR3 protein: CASSYSTGNRNQPQHF